This note documents a single T cell receptor (beta chain) sequence. The authors ran a second PCR of about 7 to 12 cycles using a sample-barcoded 5' primer and a J-beta primer mix. TCRdb ran MiXCR on the 5' RACE reads and lists one entry per CDR3 protein. In the table there are more than 650,000 distinct CDR3 sequences, 22% of which are singletons. The sample originates from a study of blood T cells in healthy people across ages. The sample was blood. The TCR comes from a man aged 70-80 years in good health.

This CDR3 reads CASSLEAGLETQYF. Here the CDR3 DNA reads TGCGCCAGCAGCTTGGAGGCAGGCCTAGAGACCCAGTACTTC. The chain employs TRBV5-1 and TRBJ2-5, with D unresolved. The CDR3 sequence is 14 residues long. Germline V gene data show CDR1 as SGHRS and CDR2 as YFSETQ. V was pared by 0 bases and J by 4 bases, with 10 bases between.